This T cell receptor (beta chain) is drawn from a study of T and B cells in COVID-19 patients (TCRdb year 2020). Background on the whole study: Using TRB and IGH repertoire sequencing of peripheral blood, the study characterized adaptive immunity in COVID-19 patients who had active infection or had recovered. A recovered cohort was made up of 19 patients contributing under 25 samples, mostly after mild to moderate COVID-19 managed as outpatients. Median age was around 35 years in the recovered cohort versus about 70 years in the active-infection cohort. In the active-infection cohort, about 65% of the 20 patients were critically ill and required mechanical ventilation or ECMO. In the active-infection cohort, about 90% of the roughly 20 patients had comorbidities linked to unfavorable COVID-19 outcome. The repository of TCR and BCR sequences included under 70 time points from about 35 patients, and more than 8 million TCR sequences were analysed. A couple of patients belonged to both the recovered and active cohorts because samples were available from active disease and after recovery. Repertoire analyses used an age-matched reference group of 39 healthy donors who were negative for COVID-19 antibodies as the comparison. As many as 9 follow-up blood samples were collected from each patient, and in some individuals these samples spanned different disease stages. Findings and caveats that apply to the study as a whole: A total of roughly 2,500 exclusive TCR clusters, including some 31 low-pGen clusters, were found in the recovered cohort. Few blood samples were available from mildly ill patients while symptoms were present or from severe cases at early time points. In patients with COVID-19, the usage of TRBV/TRBJ genes was reported to be strongly skewed. TRB repertoires were found to be highly clonal in active COVID-19, whereas diversity and richness at recovery were found to rise above healthy donor levels. The cohort was considered too small for HLA contributions to COVID-19 susceptibility or severity to be assessed. Specific T cell subsets (CD4+/Treg/CD8+) and sorted SARS-CoV-2-responsive or tetramer+ T cells had not yet been sequenced, with those experiments still ongoing. It was stated that prospective validation of the reported TCR clusters was required before the clusters could be put to clinical use.

CDR1 and CDR2 (MRHNA, SNTAGT) derive from the germline V gene. Trimmed from V: 3 bases; trimmed from J: 12 bases; junction bases lacking a gene match: 6. The CDR3 spans 13 residues, from the cysteine through the phenylalanine. Only the CDR3 part of the read is kept: 39 bases, read in frame from the first base. As concerns this clonotype: Its antigen is still unknown. No per-base quality is available; no much larger clone lies one base away.

TRB repertoires were amplified using about 220-500 ng of genomic DNA isolated from blood. The data were produced on an Illumina MiSeq. TRB rearrangements were amplified by multiplex PCR with BIOMED2 TRB-A/B primer pools. Illumina-compatible adapters and 7-nucleotide sample barcodes were added to the amplicons in two consecutive PCRs. Phusion HS II polymerase was used for all library PCRs. Amplicons were purified from gel with the NucleoSpin Gel and PCR Clean-up kit, quantified on Qubit, and pooled at approximately 4.1 nM. The quality of the amplicon pool was checked on an Agilent 2100 Bioanalyzer prior to Illumina next-generation sequencing. In the original analysis: Annotation of TRB rearrangements was performed with MiXCR 3.0.8 using the default MiXCR reference library. Non-productive reads and sequences with fewer than 2 reads were removed, and every unique CDR3 nucleotide sequence was treated as one clone. R 3.5.1 was used to calculate clonality, diversity, richness and V-J gene usage. TCR clustering by CDR3 similarity used GLIPH2, with generation probabilities calculated by OLGA. GLIPH2 clusters were kept only if they contained at least four unique TCR clonotypes found in at least three individuals. TCRdb itself trimmed the public reads at Q25 with fastp, ran MiXCR and retained productive beta chains. Rows are combined by CDR3 protein, so each entry shows the most common genes and DNA. TCRdb assigned the V and J calls; the authors' analysis was not used. A total of 7,000 or so distinct CDR3 sequences appear in this sample, about a third of them only once. The leading ten clones occupy 20% to 30% of the sample.

This clonotype originated in a human donor who had recovered from COVID-19. The specimen was blood. The chain is encoded by TRBV6-4 joined to TRBJ2-1, with 9 bases matching TRBD2. At the DNA level, the sequence is TGTGCCAGCAGTGAGGGCGCGGGGGGGGTGCAGTTCTTC. It specifies CASSEGAGGVQFF.